This is a list of T cell receptor beta chains from one sample in a study of blood T cell repertoires in COVID-19. Data came from immunoSEQ multiplex PCR; TCRdb stores just in-frame clones and leaves some out. Of fewer than 350,000 clones in the sample, about 87% were seen once. The sequenced sample was PBMCs or T cells enriched from blood (not recorded which). The receptors shown here come from a woman aged 30 to 39 with acute COVID-19. The CDR3 runs from the conserved cysteine through the conserved F or W. The D gene is left open where the match is weak. A row's size may be missing; if present it is once, few, many or a size class.

abundance: .
d_gene: .
v_gene: TRBV7-2
j_gene: TRBJ2-2
CDR3nt: TGTGCCAGCAGCTTAGACAGGGCTGACACCGGGGAGCTGTTTTTT
CDR3aa: CASSLDRADTGELFF

abundance: .
d_gene: .
v_gene: TRBV11-2
j_gene: TRBJ2-1
CDR3nt: TGTGCCAGCACCCCCGGCTACTCGGAGTACAATGAGCAGTTCTTC
CDR3aa: CASTPGYSEYNEQFF

abundance: .
d_gene: TRBD2
v_gene: TRBV14
j_gene: TRBJ2-7
CDR3nt: TGTGCCAGCAGCGGAAGGGCGGGAGAATTCTACGAGCAGTACTTC
CDR3aa: CASSGRAGEFYEQYF

abundance: .
d_gene: .
v_gene: TRBV21-1
j_gene: TRBJ2-3
CDR3nt: TGTGCCAACCCCCCCCGGGACAGGGGGCGCCGGACAGATACGCAGTATTTT
CDR3aa: CANPPRDRGRRTDTQYF

abundance: .
d_gene: TRBD2
v_gene: TRBV28
j_gene: TRBJ2-5
CDR3nt: TGTGCCAGCAGCGGGACTAGCGGGAGGCCTTACTTC
CDR3aa: CASSGTSGRPYF

abundance: .
d_gene: .
v_gene: TRBV11-2
j_gene: TRBJ2-3
CDR3nt: TGTGCCAGCAGCTTAGCCAGAGATACGCAGTATTTT
CDR3aa: CASSLARDTQYF

abundance: .
d_gene: TRBD2
v_gene: TRBV5-1
j_gene: TRBJ2-2
CDR3nt: TGCGCCAGCAGCCCTAGCGGGAGGGCCGCCACCGGGGAGCTGTTTTTT
CDR3aa: CASSPSGRAATGELFF

abundance: .
d_gene: .
v_gene: TRBV12-3/TRBV12-4
j_gene: TRBJ2-5
CDR3nt: TGTGCCAGCAGCCACCGAGTTGCCGCCCAGTACTTC
CDR3aa: CASSHRVAAQYF

abundance: once
d_gene: .
v_gene: TRBV4-1
j_gene: TRBJ2-1
CDR3nt: TGCGCCAGCAGCCTCTTGACAGGACCCAACAATGAGCAGTTCTTC
CDR3aa: CASSLLTGPNNEQFF

abundance: .
d_gene: TRBD2
v_gene: TRBV18
j_gene: TRBJ2-7
CDR3nt: TGTGCCAGCTCACCAGCCGCACTAGCGGGATACGAGCAGTACTTC
CDR3aa: CASSPAALAGYEQYF

abundance: .
d_gene: TRBD1
v_gene: TRBV7-3
j_gene: TRBJ1-1
CDR3nt: TGTGCCAGCAGCTCTCAGGGGGGCACTGAAGCTTTCTTT
CDR3aa: CASSSQGGTEAFF

abundance: .
d_gene: TRBD2
v_gene: TRBV10-3
j_gene: TRBJ2-7
CDR3nt: TGTGCCATTGGACCCGGGACTAGCGGGAGAGGCTCCTACGAGCAGTACTTC
CDR3aa: CAIGPGTSGRGSYEQYF

abundance: .
d_gene: TRBD1
v_gene: TRBV18
j_gene: TRBJ2-4
CDR3nt: TGTGCCAGCTCACCAGTGAGGGACAGTTCCAAAAACATTCAGTACTTC
CDR3aa: CASSPVRDSSKNIQYF

abundance: .
d_gene: .
v_gene: TRBV6-5
j_gene: TRBJ2-7
CDR3nt: TGTGCCAGCAGTTACTCGGGGGGAACCTCCTACGAGCAGTACTTC
CDR3aa: CASSYSGGTSYEQYF

abundance: .
d_gene: .
v_gene: TRBV28
j_gene: TRBJ1-1
CDR3nt: TGTGCCAGCAGTCGCCCGGGACACCTTCTAATGAACACTGAAGCTTTCTTT
CDR3aa: CASSRPGHLLMNTEAFF

abundance: .
d_gene: TRBD2
v_gene: TRBV2
j_gene: TRBJ2-7
CDR3nt: TGTGCCAGCTACGGGACTAGCGGGAGGTACGAGCAGTACTTC
CDR3aa: CASYGTSGRYEQYF

abundance: .
d_gene: .
v_gene: TRBV5-1
j_gene: TRBJ2-3
CDR3nt: TGCGCCAGCAGCTTGCTTTCCACAGATACGCAGTATTTT
CDR3aa: CASSLLSTDTQYF

abundance: .
d_gene: TRBD2
v_gene: TRBV11-3
j_gene: TRBJ2-1
CDR3nt: TGTGCCAGCAGCCAAGGGGGCGGGAGGGGGTATGAGCAGTTCTTC
CDR3aa: CASSQGGGRGYEQFF

abundance: .
d_gene: .
v_gene: TRBV3-1/TRBV3-2
j_gene: TRBJ2-5
CDR3nt: TGTGCCAGCAGCCAAGACGAGGTTAGACAAGAGACCCAGTACTTC
CDR3aa: CASSQDEVRQETQYF

abundance: .
d_gene: .
v_gene: TRBV4-1
j_gene: TRBJ1-1
CDR3nt: TGCGCCAGCAGCCAAGCTGGGCGGGGCACTGAAGCTTTCTTT
CDR3aa: CASSQAGRGTEAFF

abundance: .
d_gene: .
v_gene: TRBV3-1/TRBV3-2
j_gene: TRBJ1-1
CDR3nt: TGTGCCAGCAGCCAAGATCTTGCTCTAAGGGGGTTGGCTTTCTTT
CDR3aa: CASSQDLALRGLAFF

abundance: .
d_gene: .
v_gene: TRBV23-1
j_gene: TRBJ1-5
CDR3nt: TGCGCCAGCAGTCAACCGGTTACGCAGCCCCAGCATTTT
CDR3aa: CASSQPVTQPQHF

abundance: .
d_gene: .
v_gene: TRBV7-9
j_gene: TRBJ1-6
CDR3nt: TGTGCCAGCAGCTTAGTACAGAATAATTCACCCCTCCACTTT
CDR3aa: CASSLVQNNSPLHF

abundance: .
d_gene: TRBD1
v_gene: TRBV7-8
j_gene: TRBJ1-2
CDR3nt: TGTGCCAGCAGCACTAGACAGGGGGGGTTGGACGGCTACACCTTC
CDR3aa: CASSTRQGGLDGYTF

abundance: .
d_gene: TRBD1
v_gene: TRBV9
j_gene: TRBJ2-5
CDR3nt: TGTGCCAGCAGCCCTAGGGGACGGACAGGGGCGGGGGAGACCCAGTACTTC
CDR3aa: CASSPRGRTGAGETQYF

abundance: .
d_gene: TRBD1
v_gene: TRBV5-4
j_gene: TRBJ1-6
CDR3nt: TGTGCCAGCAGCTTAGGGACAGCAAATTCACCCCTCCACTTT
CDR3aa: CASSLGTANSPLHF

abundance: .
d_gene: .
v_gene: TRBV6-5
j_gene: TRBJ1-5
CDR3nt: TGTGCCAGCTCTACGGGTTTGGAGCAGCCCCAGCATTTT
CDR3aa: CASSTGLEQPQHF

abundance: .
d_gene: .
v_gene: TRBV9
j_gene: TRBJ1-6
CDR3nt: TGTGCCAGCAGCGTAGGGCCCCTCGGGTCACCCCTCCACTTT
CDR3aa: CASSVGPLGSPLHF

abundance: .
d_gene: .
v_gene: TRBV6-1
j_gene: TRBJ1-2
CDR3nt: TGTGCCAGCAGTGAAATCGGGGGGCATGGCTACACCTTC
CDR3aa: CASSEIGGHGYTF

abundance: .
d_gene: TRBD1
v_gene: TRBV12-3/TRBV12-4
j_gene: TRBJ1-2
CDR3nt: TGTGCCAGCAGTCCACAGGGGGCGCCTGGCTACACCTTC
CDR3aa: CASSPQGAPGYTF

abundance: .
d_gene: .
v_gene: TRBV7-7
j_gene: TRBJ2-1
CDR3nt: TGTGCCAGCAGCCCGAGACGGAGCTCCTACAATGAGCAGTTCTTC
CDR3aa: CASSPRRSSYNEQFF

abundance: .
d_gene: .
v_gene: TRBV7-8
j_gene: TRBJ1-5
CDR3nt: TGTGCCAGCAGCCTGGGCGGGGGCAGCCAGCCCCAGCATTTT
CDR3aa: CASSLGGGSQPQHF

abundance: .
d_gene: TRBD2
v_gene: TRBV28
j_gene: TRBJ2-1
CDR3nt: TGTGCCAGCAGACCAGTTAGCGGGAGAGGGAACAATGAGCAGTTCTTC
CDR3aa: CASRPVSGRGNNEQFF

abundance: .
d_gene: TRBD1
v_gene: TRBV28
j_gene: TRBJ1-2
CDR3nt: TGTGCCAGCAGTTGGGTTGATCCCGGACAGGGGTATGGCTACACCTTC
CDR3aa: CASSWVDPGQGYGYTF

abundance: .
d_gene: TRBD1
v_gene: TRBV19
j_gene: TRBJ2-2
CDR3nt: TGTGCCAGTAGCATTGGTAGGGGGCGCACCGGGGAGCTGTTTTTT
CDR3aa: CASSIGRGRTGELFF

abundance: .
d_gene: TRBD1
v_gene: TRBV24-1
j_gene: TRBJ2-1
CDR3nt: TGTGCCACCAGACCCCAGGACAGGGGATCGTACAATGAGCAGTTCTTC
CDR3aa: CATRPQDRGSYNEQFF

abundance: .
d_gene: .
v_gene: TRBV12-3/TRBV12-4
j_gene: TRBJ1-6
CDR3nt: TGTGCCAGCAGCCCCCAAGAGTCACCCCTCCACTTT
CDR3aa: CASSPQESPLHF

abundance: .
d_gene: TRBD2
v_gene: TRBV6-1
j_gene: TRBJ2-4
CDR3nt: TGTGCCAGCAGTGAAACTAGCGGGGGAAGGGTAGTTAATCCCAAAAACATTCAGTACTTC
CDR3aa: CASSETSGGRVVNPKNIQYF

abundance: .
d_gene: TRBD1
v_gene: TRBV15
j_gene: TRBJ2-5
CDR3nt: TGTGCCACCAGCAGAACAGGGGTGCCGTGGGAGACCCAGTACTTC
CDR3aa: CATSRTGVPWETQYF

abundance: .
d_gene: TRBD1
v_gene: TRBV27
j_gene: TRBJ2-6
CDR3nt: TGTGCCACCACGCGGACAGGAGCTGGGGCCAACGTCCTGACTTTC
CDR3aa: CATTRTGAGANVLTF

abundance: .
d_gene: TRBD2
v_gene: TRBV11-2
j_gene: TRBJ2-7
CDR3nt: TGTGCCAGCAGCTCAACTAGCGTCTACGAGCAGTACTTC
CDR3aa: CASSSTSVYEQYF

abundance: .
d_gene: .
v_gene: TRBV19
j_gene: TRBJ2-1
CDR3nt: TGTGCCAGTAGTATTGGGCAGCAGTACAATGAGCAGTTCTTC
CDR3aa: CASSIGQQYNEQFF

abundance: .
d_gene: .
v_gene: TRBV27
j_gene: TRBJ1-5
CDR3nt: TGTGCCAGCGGGGGCTTTGGCAATCAGCCCCAGCATTTT
CDR3aa: CASGGFGNQPQHF